This TCR beta chain was profiled in a study of T cells in Graves' hyperthyroidism and ophthalmopathy. Trimming left V 0 bases short and J 3 bases short, with 5 bases between. Germline-derived CDR1 and CDR2 are SGHTA and FQGNSA. The CDR3 length is 14 residues. This clonotype was seen at least ten times. What was amplified from RNA transcripts were TCR beta CDR3 regions. An initial round of RT-PCR targeting the TCR CDR3 relied on the HTBI primer set. In TCRdb, the multiplex PCR reads were re-called with MiXCR into one record per CDR3 protein. The data show a few hundred thousand distinct CDR3 sequences, under 15% seen once.

The TCR originated in a woman younger than 35 with Graves' hyperthyroidism. The sample consisted of blood. The rearrangement uses TRBV7-2 and TRBJ2-2; unclear D gene. CDR3 protein: CASSLASDTGELFF. The CDR3 DNA reads TGTGCCAGCAGCTTAGCATCCGACACCGGGGAGCTGTTTTTT.